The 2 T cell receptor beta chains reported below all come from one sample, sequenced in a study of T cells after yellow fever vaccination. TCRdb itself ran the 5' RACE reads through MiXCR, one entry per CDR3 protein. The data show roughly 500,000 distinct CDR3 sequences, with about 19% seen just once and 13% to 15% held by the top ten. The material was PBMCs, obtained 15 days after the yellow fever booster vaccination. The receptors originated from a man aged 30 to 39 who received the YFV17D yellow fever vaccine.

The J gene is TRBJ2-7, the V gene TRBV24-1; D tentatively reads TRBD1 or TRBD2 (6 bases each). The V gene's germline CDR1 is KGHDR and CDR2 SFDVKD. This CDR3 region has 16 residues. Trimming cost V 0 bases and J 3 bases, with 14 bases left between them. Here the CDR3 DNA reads TGTGCCACCAGTGATTTGACGGGGGCAGGGCTCTACGAGCAGTACTTC. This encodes CATSDLTGAGLYEQYF.

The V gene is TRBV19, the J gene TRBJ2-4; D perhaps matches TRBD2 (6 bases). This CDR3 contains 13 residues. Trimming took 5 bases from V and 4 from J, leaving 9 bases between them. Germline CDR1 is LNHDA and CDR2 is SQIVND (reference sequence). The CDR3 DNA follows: TGTGCCAGTAGTTCTGGGAGGAAAAACATTCAGTACTTC. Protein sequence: CASSSGRKNIQYF.